This TCR beta chain was identified in a study of CD8+ T cells in alopecia areata. Study overall: Twice a day, 5 to 10 mg of oral tofacitinib was administered to treated patients.

The germline CDR1 and CDR2 sequences are SQVTM and ANQGSEA. V lost 4 bases, J lost 7 bases, and 19 bases lay in between. The CDR3 is 15 amino acids. Lesional scalp punch biopsies and peripheral blood came from alopecia areata patients. On this clone: What it binds is not known.

Study observations and caveats: Lesional tissue from the scalp (especially in alopecia totalis/universalis) showed higher clonality than normal scalp.

Extracted RNA was reverse transcribed, and the resulting cDNA served as sequencing template. This table comes from immunoSEQ multiplex PCR, and its TCRdb copy is limited to in-frame clones, with some not included. The sample contains fewer than 200,000 clones, around 64% of which appear only once. J is TRBJ2-2 and V is TRBV29-1, with D tentatively TRBD1 or TRBD2 (5 bases each). The material was CD8+ T cells sorted from blood, obtained at week 0. This TCR derives from a human donor with alopecia areata. DNA of the CDR3: TGCAGCGTTGCCGGGACCGCCGACGAGATCGGGGAGCTGTTTTTT. This gives the protein CSVAGTADEIGELFF.